The present T cell receptor (beta chain) was sequenced within a study of T-cell memory formation after mild COVID-19. Background on the study: The two donors had largely donor-specific TCR clusters.

TCRdb passed the 5' RACE reads through MiXCR, listing each CDR3 protein once. This table has 140,000 or so distinct CDR3 sequences, 14% appearing once. There are a few counts of this clonotype. Germline V CDR1 and CDR2: KGHDR, SFDVKD. The CDR3 is 14 amino acids. The V and J ends lost 5 bases and 0 bases respectively, with 8 bases between them. The clonotype originates from an adult woman who had mild COVID-19 (a few samples of this study predate the infection). Cell type and time point are not known. The chain has TRBV24-1 and TRBJ2-3; no reliable D call. Sequencing was performed on PBMCs or a T cell subset sorted from them (not recorded which). The CDR3 DNA reads TGTGCCACCAGTGTTGGATCCAGCACAGATACGCAGTATTTT. Translating it yields CATSVGSSTDTQYF.